This T cell receptor (beta chain) was identified during a study of T cells in women clearing cervical HPV infection. This CDR3 is built from 17 residues. CDR1 is SGHRS, CDR2 YFSETQ, per germline. The ends lost 0 bases at V and 0 bases at J; junction bases unmatched: 4. As to this clone: The CDR3 end lies 3 residues beyond the end of the read and is filled in from the germline J gene.

Clones were read by immunoSEQ multiplex PCR, and TCRdb kept only the in-frame ones, dropping some. The sample's table shows over 15,000 clones. V is TRBV5-1 and J is TRBJ1-1; 11 bases fit TRBD1. The source material was blood buffy coat. This clonotype was sampled from a woman aged 18 to 75 with a cervical HPV16 infection that either progressed to CIN3+ or cleared (not recorded which). CDR3 loop: CASSLDPGQGVNTEAFF. Partial CDR3 DNA: TGCGCCAGCAGCTTGGACCCGGGACAGGGGGTGAACACTGAA.